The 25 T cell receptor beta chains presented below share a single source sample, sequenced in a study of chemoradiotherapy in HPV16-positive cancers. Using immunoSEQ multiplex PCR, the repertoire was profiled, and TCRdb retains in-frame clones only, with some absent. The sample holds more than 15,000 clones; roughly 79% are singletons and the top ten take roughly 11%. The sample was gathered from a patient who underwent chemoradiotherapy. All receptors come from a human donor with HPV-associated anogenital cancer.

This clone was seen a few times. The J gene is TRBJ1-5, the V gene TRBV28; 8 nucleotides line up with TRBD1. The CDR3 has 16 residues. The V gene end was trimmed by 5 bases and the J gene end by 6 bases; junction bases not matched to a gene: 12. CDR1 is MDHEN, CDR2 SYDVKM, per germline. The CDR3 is CASSTLGQGSGQPQHF. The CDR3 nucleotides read TGTGCCAGCAGTACCCTAGGACAGGGCTCTGGTCAGCCCCAGCATTTT.

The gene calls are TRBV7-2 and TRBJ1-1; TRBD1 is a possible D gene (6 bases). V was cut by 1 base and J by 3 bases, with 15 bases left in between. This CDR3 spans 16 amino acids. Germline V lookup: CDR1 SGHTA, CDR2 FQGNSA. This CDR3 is CASSLEGGLADTEAFF. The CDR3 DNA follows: TGTGCCAGCAGCTTAGAGGGGGGGCTAGCTGACACTGAAGCTTTCTTT.

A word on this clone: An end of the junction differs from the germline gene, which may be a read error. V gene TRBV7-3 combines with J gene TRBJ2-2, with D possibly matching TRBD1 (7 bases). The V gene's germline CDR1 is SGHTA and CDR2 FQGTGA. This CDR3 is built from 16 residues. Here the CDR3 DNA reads TGTGCCAGCAGCCTAACCCTCCAGGGGGGAACCGGGGAGCTGTTTTTT. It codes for CASSLTLQGGTGELFF.

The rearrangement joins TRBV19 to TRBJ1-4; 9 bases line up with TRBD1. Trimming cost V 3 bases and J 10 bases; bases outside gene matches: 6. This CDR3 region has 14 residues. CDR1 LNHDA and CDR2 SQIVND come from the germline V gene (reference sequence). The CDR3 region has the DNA TGTGCCAGTAGTATCCCGGGACAGGGTCGAAAACTGTTTTTT. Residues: CASSIPGQGRKLFF.

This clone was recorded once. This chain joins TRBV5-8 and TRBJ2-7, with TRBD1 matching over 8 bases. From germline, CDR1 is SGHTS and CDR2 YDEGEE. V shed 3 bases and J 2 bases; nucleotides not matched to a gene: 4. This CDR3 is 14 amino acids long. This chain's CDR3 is CASSSRGRTYEQYF. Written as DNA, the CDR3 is TGTGCCAGCAGCTCCAGGGGGCGCACCTACGAGCAGTACTTC.

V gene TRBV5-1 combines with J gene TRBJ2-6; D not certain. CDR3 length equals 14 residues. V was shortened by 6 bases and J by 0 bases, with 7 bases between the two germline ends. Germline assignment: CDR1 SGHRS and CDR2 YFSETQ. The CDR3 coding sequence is TGCGCCAGCACAGAACCCTCTGGGGCCAACGTCCTGACTTTC. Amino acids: CASTEPSGANVLTF.

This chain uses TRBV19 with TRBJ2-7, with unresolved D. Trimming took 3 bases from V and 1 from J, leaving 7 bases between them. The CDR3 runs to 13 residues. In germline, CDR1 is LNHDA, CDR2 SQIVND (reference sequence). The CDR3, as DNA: TGTGCCAGTAGTATCGACGGTTCCTACGAGCAGTACTTC. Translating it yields CASSIDGSYEQYF. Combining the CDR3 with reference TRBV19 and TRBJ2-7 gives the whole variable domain DGGITQSPKYLFRKEGQNVTLSCEQNLNHDAMYWYRQDPGQGLRLIYYSQIVNDFQKGDIAEGYSVSREKKESFPLTVTSAQKNPTAFYLCASSIDGSYEQYFGPGTRLTVT.

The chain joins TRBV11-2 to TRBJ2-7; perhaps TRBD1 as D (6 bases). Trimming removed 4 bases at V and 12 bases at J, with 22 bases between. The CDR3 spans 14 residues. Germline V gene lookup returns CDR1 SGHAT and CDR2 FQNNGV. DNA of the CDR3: TGTGCCAGCAGCTCCCCAACTGGGGGCGACTTACGGTACTTC. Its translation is CASSSPTGGDLRYF.

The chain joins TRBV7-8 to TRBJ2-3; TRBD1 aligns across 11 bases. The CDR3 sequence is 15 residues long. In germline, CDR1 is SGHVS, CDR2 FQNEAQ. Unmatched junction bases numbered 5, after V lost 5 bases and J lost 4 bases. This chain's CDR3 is CASSPRTGGADTQYF. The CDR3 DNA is TGTGCCAGCAGCCCGAGGACAGGGGGCGCAGATACGCAGTATTTT.

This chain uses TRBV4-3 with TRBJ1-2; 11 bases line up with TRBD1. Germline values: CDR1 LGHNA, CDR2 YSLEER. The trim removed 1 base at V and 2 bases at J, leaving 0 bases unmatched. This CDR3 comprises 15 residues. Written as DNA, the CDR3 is TGCGCCAGCAGCCAAGGGACAGGGGGCAACTATGGCTACACCTTC. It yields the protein CASSQGTGGNYGYTF.

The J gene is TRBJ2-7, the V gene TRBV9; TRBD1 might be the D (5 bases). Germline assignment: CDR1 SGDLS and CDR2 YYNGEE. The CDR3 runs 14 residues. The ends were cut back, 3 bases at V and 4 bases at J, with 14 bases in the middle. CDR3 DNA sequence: TGTGCCAGCAGCGATGGACCGCAGGGTTACGAGCAGTACTTC. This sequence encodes CASSDGPQGYEQYF. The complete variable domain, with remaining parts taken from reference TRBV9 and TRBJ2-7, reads DSGVTQTPKHLITATGQRVTLRCSPRSGDLSVYWYQQSLDQGLQFLIQYYNGEERAKGNILERFSAQQFPDLHSELNLSSLELGDSALYFCASSDGPQGYEQYFGPGTRLTVT.

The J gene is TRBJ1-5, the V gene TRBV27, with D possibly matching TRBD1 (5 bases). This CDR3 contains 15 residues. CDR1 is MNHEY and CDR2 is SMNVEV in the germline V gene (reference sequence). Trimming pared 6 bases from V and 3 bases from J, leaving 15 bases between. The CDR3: CASRPHHGTNQPQHF. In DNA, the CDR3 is TGTGCCAGCAGACCTCACCATGGGACCAATCAGCCCCAGCATTTT.

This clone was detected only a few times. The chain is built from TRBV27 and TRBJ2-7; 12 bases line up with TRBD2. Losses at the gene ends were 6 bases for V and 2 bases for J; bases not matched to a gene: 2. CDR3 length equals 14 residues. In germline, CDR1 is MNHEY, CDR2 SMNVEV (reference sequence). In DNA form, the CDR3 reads TGTGCCAGCAGGACTAGCGGGGGAACCTACGAGCAGTACTTC. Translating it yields CASRTSGGTYEQYF.

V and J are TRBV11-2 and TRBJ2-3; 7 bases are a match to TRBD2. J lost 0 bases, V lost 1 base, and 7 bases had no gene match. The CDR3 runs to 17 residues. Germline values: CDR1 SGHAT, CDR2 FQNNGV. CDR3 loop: CASSLGERRGSTDTQYF. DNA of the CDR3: TGTGCCAGCAGCTTAGGAGAGAGGCGGGGGAGCACAGATACGCAGTATTTT.

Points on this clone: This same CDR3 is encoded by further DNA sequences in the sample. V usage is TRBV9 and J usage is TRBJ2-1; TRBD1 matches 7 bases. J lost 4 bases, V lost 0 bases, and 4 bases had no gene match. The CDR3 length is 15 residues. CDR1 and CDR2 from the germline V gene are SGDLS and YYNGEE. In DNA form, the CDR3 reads TGTGCCAGCAGCGTAGGAACAGGGGCGTACAATGAGCAGTTCTTC. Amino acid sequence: CASSVGTGAYNEQFF. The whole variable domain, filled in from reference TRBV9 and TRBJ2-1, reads DSGVTQTPKHLITATGQRVTLRCSPRSGDLSVYWYQQSLDQGLQFLIQYYNGEERAKGNILERFSAQQFPDLHSELNLSSLELGDSALYFCASSVGTGAYNEQFFGPGTRLTVL.

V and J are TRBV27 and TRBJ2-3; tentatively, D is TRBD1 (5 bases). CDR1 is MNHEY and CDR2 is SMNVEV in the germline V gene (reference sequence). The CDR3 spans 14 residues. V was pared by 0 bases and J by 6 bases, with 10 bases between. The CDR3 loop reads CASSLSWGYDTQYF. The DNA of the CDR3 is TGTGCCAGCAGTTTATCGTGGGGCTACGATACGCAGTATTTT.

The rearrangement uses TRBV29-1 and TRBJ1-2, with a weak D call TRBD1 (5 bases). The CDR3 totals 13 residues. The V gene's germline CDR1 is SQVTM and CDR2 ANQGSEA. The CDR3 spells CSVRGRANYGYTF. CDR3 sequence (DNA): TGCAGTGTTAGGGGCAGAGCTAACTATGGCTACACCTTC.

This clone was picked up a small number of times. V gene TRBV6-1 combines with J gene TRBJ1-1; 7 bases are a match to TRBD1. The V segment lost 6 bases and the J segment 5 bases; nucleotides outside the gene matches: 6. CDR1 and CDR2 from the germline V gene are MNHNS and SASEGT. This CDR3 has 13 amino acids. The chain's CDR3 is CASRDRRSTEAFF. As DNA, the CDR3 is TGTGCCAGCAGGGACAGGAGAAGTACTGAAGCTTTCTTT.

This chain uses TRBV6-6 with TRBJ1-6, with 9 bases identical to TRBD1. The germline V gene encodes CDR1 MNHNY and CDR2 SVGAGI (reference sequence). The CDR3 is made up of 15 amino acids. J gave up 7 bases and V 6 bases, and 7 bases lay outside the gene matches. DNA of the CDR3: TGTGCCAGCAGCAGGGGGACAGGGCGGAATTCACCCCTCCACTTT. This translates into CASSRGTGRNSPLHF.

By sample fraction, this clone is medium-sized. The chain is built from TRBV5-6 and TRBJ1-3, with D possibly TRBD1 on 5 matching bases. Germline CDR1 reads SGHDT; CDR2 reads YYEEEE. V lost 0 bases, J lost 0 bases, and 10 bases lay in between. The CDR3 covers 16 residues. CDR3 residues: CASSLGVDNSGNTIYF. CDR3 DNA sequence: TGTGCCAGCAGCTTGGGGGTGGACAACTCTGGAAACACCATATATTTT.

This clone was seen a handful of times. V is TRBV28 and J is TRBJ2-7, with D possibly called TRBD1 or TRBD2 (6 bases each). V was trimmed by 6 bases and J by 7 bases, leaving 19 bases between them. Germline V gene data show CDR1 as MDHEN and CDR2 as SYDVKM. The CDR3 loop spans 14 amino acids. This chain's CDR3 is CASRDGGALGEQYF. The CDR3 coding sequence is TGTGCCAGCAGGGACGGGGGCGCCCTTGGAGAGCAGTACTTC.

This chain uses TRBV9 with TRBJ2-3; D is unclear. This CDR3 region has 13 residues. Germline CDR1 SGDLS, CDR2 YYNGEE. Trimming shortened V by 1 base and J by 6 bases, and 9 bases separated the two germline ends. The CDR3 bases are TGTGCCAGCAGCGTACTCCAGGCGGATACGCAGTATTTT. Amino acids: CASSVLQADTQYF.

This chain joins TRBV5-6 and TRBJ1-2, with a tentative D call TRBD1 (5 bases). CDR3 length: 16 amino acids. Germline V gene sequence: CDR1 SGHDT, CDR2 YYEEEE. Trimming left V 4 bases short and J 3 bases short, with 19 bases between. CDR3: CASSPGLSKKDYGYTF. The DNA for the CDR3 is TGTGCCAGCAGCCCGGGACTCTCTAAGAAGGACTATGGCTACACCTTC. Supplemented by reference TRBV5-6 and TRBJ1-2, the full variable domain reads DAGVTQSPTHLIKTRGQQVTLRCSPKSGHDTVSWYQQALGQGPQFIFQYYEEEERQRGNFPDRFSGHQFPNYSSELNVNALLLGDSALYLCASSPGLSKKDYGYTFGSGTRLTVV.

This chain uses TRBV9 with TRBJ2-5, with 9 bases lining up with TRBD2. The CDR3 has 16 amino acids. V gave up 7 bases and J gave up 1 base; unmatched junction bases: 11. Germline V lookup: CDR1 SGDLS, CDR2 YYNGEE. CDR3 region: CASSRGLAHTQETQYF. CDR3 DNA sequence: TGTGCCAGCTCTAGAGGACTAGCGCATACCCAAGAGACCCAGTACTTC.

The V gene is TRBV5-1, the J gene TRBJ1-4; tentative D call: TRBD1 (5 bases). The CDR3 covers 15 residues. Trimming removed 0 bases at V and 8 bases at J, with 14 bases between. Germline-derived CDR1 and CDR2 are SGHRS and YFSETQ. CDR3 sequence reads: CASSLDGREAEKLFF. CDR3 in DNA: TGCGCCAGCAGCTTGGATGGCAGGGAGGCGGAAAAACTGTTTTTT.